These 20 T cell receptor beta chains originate from one sample sequenced in a study of OX40 agonist ivuxolimab in advanced cancers. The method behind the library was the immunoSEQ multiplex PCR assay. TCRdb's version of the immuneACCESS table is confined to in-frame rearrangements and falls short of the full clone set. An unresolved V gene accounts for under half of the shortfall where checked; the remainder is of unknown origin. The sample profile shows over 8,000 clones; less than 90% of them were found once. The ten largest account for approximately 16% of the sample. This material consisted of CD4+ or CD8+ T cells sorted from blood, taken in a trial of the OX40 agonist ivuxolimab. The receptors derive from an adult with an advanced solid tumor such as melanoma, head and neck, liver or kidney cancer.

This sequence joins TRBV7-3 and TRBJ2-2, with D hard to call. V gave up 4 bases and J gave up 0 bases, with 6 bases separating them. The germline V gene encodes CDR1 SGHTA and CDR2 FQGTGA. The CDR3 contains 14 residues. The CDR3 is CASSSVPNTGELFF. Here the CDR3 DNA reads TGTGCCAGCAGCTCCGTCCCGAACACCGGGGAGCTGTTTTTT.

The gene calls are TRBV6-1 and TRBJ2-7; 7 nucleotides match TRBD1. The CDR3 is 15 residues long. V lost 1 base and J lost 4; bases outside the gene matches: 7. The germline V gene has CDR1 MNHNS and CDR2 SASEGT. The CDR3 loop is CASSEERTGRYEQYF. The CDR3, as DNA: TGTGCCAGCAGTGAAGAGCGGACAGGAAGATACGAGCAGTACTTC.

The chain combines TRBV11-2 with TRBJ1-1, with D possibly being TRBD1 (5 bases). V dropped 10 bases and J dropped 4 bases, with 10 bases sitting between them. The CDR3 runs to 11 residues. CDR1 and CDR2 (germline): SGHAT, FQNNGV. As DNA, the CDR3 is TGTGCCACGAGGGGTGGCACTGAAGCTTTCTTT. Translated, it gives CATRGGTEAFF.

The chain uses TRBV10-3 and TRBJ2-5; a possible D gene is TRBD2 (6 bases). V was cut by 4 bases and J by 1 base, with 10 bases left in between. The CDR3 is made up of 14 amino acids. Germline CDR1 is ENHRY and CDR2 is SYGVKD. CDR3 residues: CAISGGGVQETQYF. The CDR3 nucleotides are TGTGCCATCAGTGGAGGAGGGGTCCAAGAGACCCAGTACTTC.

The chain recombines TRBV2 with TRBJ1-2, with D unclear. CDR3 length: 12 amino acids. CDR1 is SNHLY and CDR2 is FYNNEI in the germline V gene. The germline V and J ends were trimmed by 11 bases and 3 bases, with 13 bases remaining between them. CDR3 nucleotides: TGTGCCGCCCCCGGGAGCGACTATGGCTACACCTTC. It is translated as CAAPGSDYGYTF.

This sequence joins TRBV19 and TRBJ2-1; tentatively, D is TRBD1 (5 bases). CDR1 and CDR2 from the germline V gene are LNHDA and SQIVND (reference sequence). The V gene lost 5 bases and the J gene lost 2 bases, with 10 bases spanning the gap. The CDR3 has 14 amino acids. DNA for the CDR3: TGTGCCAGTAGTCCAACGACAGCCTACAATGAGCAGTTCTTC. Its protein is CASSPTTAYNEQFF.

This clone was found a few times. V is TRBV19 and J is TRBJ1-1; D is undetermined. The CDR3 is 17 residues long. Trimming stripped 6 bases from V and 0 bases from J, with 20 bases between. Germline lookup yields CDR1 LNHDA and CDR2 SQIVND (reference sequence). CDR3 loop: CASRSSTPGAMNTEAFF. CDR3 bases: TGTGCCAGTAGGAGCTCCACCCCAGGAGCCATGAACACTGAAGCTTTCTTT. Supplemented by reference TRBV19 and TRBJ1-1, the full variable domain reads DGGITQSPKYLFRKEGQNVTLSCEQNLNHDAMYWYRQDPGQGLRLIYYSQIVNDFQKGDIAEGYSVSREKKESFPLTVTSAQKNPTAFYLCASRSSTPGAMNTEAFFGQGTRLTVV.

The gene calls are TRBV6-1 and TRBJ2-7; D call uncertain. Trimming removed 3 bases at V and 0 bases at J, with 6 bases between. CDR3 length: 13 residues. The germline V gene encodes CDR1 MNHNS and CDR2 SASEGT. The CDR3 DNA follows: TGTGCCAGCAGTGATTGGCGCTCCTACGAGCAGTACTTC. It codes for CASSDWRSYEQYF.

V is TRBV28 and J is TRBJ2-1; 9 bases align to TRBD2. The ends lost 3 bases at V and 4 bases at J; junction bases unmatched: 1. Germline assignment: CDR1 MDHEN and CDR2 SYDVKM. This CDR3 is built from 14 residues. The CDR3 region has the DNA TGTGCCAGCAGTTTTAGCGGGGGATACAATGAGCAGTTCTTC. This codes for CASSFSGGYNEQFF. The full variable domain, completed using reference TRBV28 and TRBJ2-1, is DVKVTQSSRYLVKRTGEKVFLECVQDMDHENMFWYRQDPGLGLRLIYFSYDVKMKEKGDIPEGYSVSREKKERFSLILESASTNQTSMYLCASSFSGGYNEQFFGPGTRLTVL.

The rearrangement links TRBV4-3 to TRBJ1-1, with 7 bases lining up with TRBD1. The CDR3 extends over 13 amino acids. The V gene end was trimmed by 3 bases and the J gene end by 5 bases; junction bases not matched to a gene: 3. Germline CDR1 reads LGHNA; CDR2 reads YSLEER. CDR3: CASSHLTGTEAFF. The CDR3 DNA sequence: TGCGCCAGCAGCCACTTGACAGGGACTGAAGCTTTCTTT.

The chain combines TRBV28 with TRBJ2-3; the D gene is possibly TRBD2 (5 bases). Per the germline V gene, CDR1 is MDHEN and CDR2 is SYDVKM. This CDR3 has 15 amino acids. Trimming removed 3 bases at V and 2 bases at J, with 12 bases between. CDR3 sequence reads: CASSFVREITDTQYF. CDR3 sequence (DNA): TGTGCCAGCAGTTTTGTGAGGGAGATCACAGATACGCAGTATTTT.

This chain links TRBV13 with TRBJ1-2; 8 bases map to TRBD1. Germline lookup yields CDR1 PRHDT and CDR2 FYEKMQ (reference sequence). The V and J ends lost 0 bases and 6 bases, in that order; junction bases with no gene match: 3. The CDR3 covers 14 residues. The CDR3 sequence is CASSLGDRVNGYTF. CDR3 in DNA: TGTGCCAGCAGCTTAGGGGACAGGGTCAATGGCTACACCTTC.

The rearrangement joins TRBV5-1 to TRBJ2-1, with a possible D match to TRBD2 (7 bases). With 5 bases removed from V and 2 bases from J, the gap between germline ends came to 14 bases. Per germline, CDR1 SGHRS and CDR2 YFSETQ. CDR3 length: 15 residues. The CDR3 bases are TGCGCCAGCAGGGAGGGGGGGGTCACCTACAATGAGCAGTTCTTC. Residues: CASREGGVTYNEQFF.

The chain employs TRBV7-2 and TRBJ2-1, with a tentative D call TRBD2 (6 bases). Germline V gene sequence: CDR1 SGHTA, CDR2 FQGNSA. The CDR3 runs 13 residues. V gave up 1 base and J gave up 6 bases, with 7 bases separating them. CDR3 amino acids: CASSLGGVNEQFF. DNA of the CDR3: TGTGCCAGCAGCTTAGGGGGGGTCAATGAGCAGTTCTTC.

The J gene is TRBJ1-2, the V gene TRBV6-5; no firm D call. V lost 5 bases, J lost 0 bases, and 10 bases lay in between. Looked up from germline, CDR1 is MNHEY and CDR2 is SVGAGI. This CDR3 is built from 14 residues. In DNA, the CDR3 is TGTGCCAGCAGTAGCCTAGTTGCTAACTATGGCTACACCTTC. Translated: CASSSLVANYGYTF.

Relative to its sample, this clone is large. V usage is TRBV27 and J usage is TRBJ1-2, with 8 positions matching TRBD1. The CDR3 covers 14 residues. Germline-derived CDR1 and CDR2 are MNHEY and SMNVEV (reference sequence). V shed 5 bases, J shed 0 bases, and the junction held 2 bases outside the gene matches. Here the CDR3 reads CASSTQGANYGYTF. The CDR3 bases are TGTGCCAGCAGTACACAGGGGGCTAACTATGGCTACACCTTC.

This clone was found a few times. CDR3 amino acids: CASTGTGGGLILHF. The CDR3, as DNA: TGCGCCAGCACTGGGACAGGAGGGGGTTTAATCCTCCACTTT. The rearrangement links TRBV5-1 to TRBJ1-6; 8 bases are shared with TRBD1. Germline V CDR1 and CDR2: SGHRS, YFSETQ. The CDR3 runs 14 residues. After removal of 6 bases from V and 15 bases from J, the junction contained 14 bases not matched to a gene.

The J gene is TRBJ2-3, the V gene TRBV11-3, with D possibly matching TRBD1 (6 bases). Between the trimmed V and J ends, which lost 5 bases and 1 base, there was a span of 10 bases. The CDR3 is 14 amino acids. The germline CDR1 and CDR2 sequences are SGHNT and YENEEA. The CDR3 here is CASSKGGGTDTQYF. The CDR3 nucleotides read TGTGCCAGCAGCAAAGGGGGAGGCACAGATACGCAGTATTTT.

This chain links TRBV27 with TRBJ1-2; D perhaps matches TRBD1 (6 bases). CDR1 and CDR2 from the germline V gene are MNHEY and SMNVEV (reference sequence). Trimming took off 3 bases at V and 8 bases at J, with 16 bases between the two ends. The length of the CDR3 is 14 residues. Here the CDR3 DNA reads TGTGCCAGCAGTTTGAGGACAGAATGGGGAGGCTACACCTTC. Encoded protein: CASSLRTEWGGYTF.

Only one count was recorded for this clone. The chain is built from TRBV4-3 and TRBJ1-6; TRBD1 matches at 7 bases. Germline values: CDR1 LGHNA, CDR2 YSLEER. This CDR3 contains 15 residues. V trimming: 4 bases; J trimming: 4 bases; junction bases outside the gene matches: 4. CDR3 in DNA: TGCGCCAGCAGCCCGGGACAGACGTATAATTCACCCCTCCACTTT. Translating gives CASSPGQTYNSPLHF.